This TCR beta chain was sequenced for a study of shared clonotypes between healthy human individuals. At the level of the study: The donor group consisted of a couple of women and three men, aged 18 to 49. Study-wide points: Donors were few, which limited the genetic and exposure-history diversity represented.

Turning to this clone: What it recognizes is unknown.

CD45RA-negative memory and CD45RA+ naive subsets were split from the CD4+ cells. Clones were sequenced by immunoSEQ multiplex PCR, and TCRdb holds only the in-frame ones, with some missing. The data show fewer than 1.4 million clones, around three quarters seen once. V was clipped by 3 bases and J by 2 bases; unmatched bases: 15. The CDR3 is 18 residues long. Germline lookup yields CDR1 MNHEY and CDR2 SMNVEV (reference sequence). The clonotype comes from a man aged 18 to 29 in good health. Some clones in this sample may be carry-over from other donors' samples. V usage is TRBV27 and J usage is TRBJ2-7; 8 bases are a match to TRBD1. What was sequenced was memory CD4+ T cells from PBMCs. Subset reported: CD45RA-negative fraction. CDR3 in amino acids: CASSLAFVSQGAPYEQYF. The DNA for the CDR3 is TGTGCCAGCAGTTTGGCCTTTGTTTCCCAGGGGGCCCCCTACGAGCAGTACTTC.